Described below is a single T cell receptor (beta chain) sequence and its context. Its cognate antigen is unknown. These data belong to a study of cytotoxic CD8 clonotypes in ibrutinib-treated CLL. Study-wide background: The cohort had over ten relapsed/refractory and around 15 treatment-naive patients, 17 IGHV unmutated. General study results and limits: Having risen at ibrutinib response, clonality had fallen back toward baseline by progression. Sampling times, which were not matched between the groups, differed between sustained-remission patients and progressing patients. Measured clonality at baseline was greater than in age-matched healthy donors and tracked with circulating CD8+ T-cell counts.

The protocol was immunoSEQ multiplex PCR, while the TCRdb copy is restricted to in-frame clones and leaves out a portion. Seen here are fewer than 90,000 clones, around 68% observed once, and the top ten hold about 5.7%. Sequenced material: PBMCs, taken after 12 months of ibrutinib treatment. The receptor was isolated from a human donor with chronic lymphocytic leukemia.

The CDR3 sequence is CASSTNTGAGGYTF. In DNA, the CDR3 is TGTGCCAGCAGCACCAATACAGGGGCGGGTGGCTACACCTTC. This chain links TRBV9 with TRBJ1-2; TRBD1 matches 7 bases. Germline CDR1 SGDLS, CDR2 YYNGEE. Losses at the gene ends were 4 bases for V and 7 bases for J; bases not matched to a gene: 10. The CDR3 consists of 14 residues.